This T cell receptor (beta chain) was found in a study of blood T cell repertoires in COVID-19. About the study: PBMCs, B-cell-depleted T cells, or T cells were the source of the cDNA or gDNA that made up the material.

CDR3 length: 16 amino acids. Trimming cost V 5 bases and J 6 bases; bases outside gene matches: 17. Germline V CDR1 and CDR2: SGHRS, YFSETQ. Per the original methods: Nucleated cell counts were estimated from reference gene primer amplification. Method: immunoSEQ multiplex PCR; TCRdb's copy keeps in-frame clones and lacks some. The V and J calls and the clone size are those of that table, but D and trimming were determined from the DNA. Among about 36,000 clones, about three quarters were seen once, and the ten largest hold about 35%. The sequencing input was peripheral blood. The sequence derives from a man between 60 and 75 years old with acute or convalescent COVID-19. V gene TRBV5-1 combines with J gene TRBJ2-7; TRBD1 aligns across 7 bases. The CDR3 region has the DNA TGCGCCAGCAGGCGGTTGACCGGGCAGGGGGTCAGCGAGCAGTACTTC. This sequence encodes CASRRLTGQGVSEQYF.